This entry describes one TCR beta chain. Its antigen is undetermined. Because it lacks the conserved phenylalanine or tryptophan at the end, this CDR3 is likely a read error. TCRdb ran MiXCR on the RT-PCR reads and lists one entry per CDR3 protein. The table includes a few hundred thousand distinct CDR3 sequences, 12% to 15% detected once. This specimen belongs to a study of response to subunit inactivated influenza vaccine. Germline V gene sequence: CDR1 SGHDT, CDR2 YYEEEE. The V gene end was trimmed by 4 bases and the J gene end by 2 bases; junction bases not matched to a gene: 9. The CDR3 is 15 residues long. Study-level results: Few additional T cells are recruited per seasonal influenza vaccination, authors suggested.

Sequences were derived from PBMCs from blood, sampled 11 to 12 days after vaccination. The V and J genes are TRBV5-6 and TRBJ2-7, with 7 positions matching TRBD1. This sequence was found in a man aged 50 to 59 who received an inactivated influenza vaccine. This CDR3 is CASSAGTADPYEQYL. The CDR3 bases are TGTGCCAGCAGCGCCGGGACAGCAGATCCCTACGAGCAGTACCTC.